This T cell receptor beta chain was identified during a study of beta chain features in type 1 diabetes. Every bit of the isolated RNA underwent reverse transcription, so sequencing read expressed TCRB transcripts. The repertoire was sequenced with immunoSEQ multiplex PCR; TCRdb's copy has only in-frame clones and lacks some. The data hold about 900,000 clones, with about 17% observed a single time. The V gene's germline CDR1 is SGDLS and CDR2 YYNGEE. Trimming shortened V by 4 bases and J by 1 base, and 6 bases separated the two germline ends. The CDR3 extends over 14 amino acids. This clone was observed a single time. This could be a read error, since a much larger clone is one nucleotide away.

Sequenced sample: naive CD4+ T cells from blood. The chain carries TRBV9 and TRBJ2-6; D is ambiguous. This TCR was recovered from a young woman in good health. Here the CDR3 DNA reads TGTGCCAGCAGCCGGTTATCTGGGGCCAACGTCCTGACTTTC. It is translated as CASSRLSGANVLTF.